This T cell receptor beta chain was retrieved from a study of T-cell reconstitution after alpha-beta-depleted transplantation in children. Whole-study results and caveats: Several hundred expanded graft clones reportedly were the source of alpha-beta T cells about two months after transplant.

This clonotype was counted only a few times. Its antigen is still unknown. Germline loops: CDR1 KGHSH, CDR2 LQKENI. This CDR3 contains 17 residues. V lost 2 bases and J 1 base, leaving 17 bases between the germline ends. The authors prepared the TCRbeta library with unique molecular identifiers. TCRdb re-analysed the PCR reads in MiXCR, keeping a single row per CDR3 protein. The data contain about 980,000 distinct CDR3 sequences, under 30% of them singletons. This sequence joins TRBV18 and TRBJ2-5; D is ambiguous. The sequenced sample was PBMCs, mostly from graft donor cells, obtained 360 days after TCRalphabeta/CD19-depleted stem cell transplant. The receptor comes from a boy in the first two years of life who had a stem cell transplant for SCID, so the T cells may come from the graft donor. The CDR3 DNA reads as TGTGCCAGCTCACCAAACATGGCGGTCTCCTTCCAAGAGACCCAGTACTTC. Protein product: CASSPNMAVSFQETQYF.